Relative to its sample, the clone carrying this TCR beta chain is medium-sized. The data were taken from a study of blood T cell repertoires in COVID-19. V gave up 3 bases and J gave up 3 bases, with 6 bases separating them. Germline V gives CDR1 SQVTM, CDR2 ANQGSEA. There are 12 residues in the CDR3. TCRdb's copy holds only in-frame clones and misses some; the assay was immunoSEQ multiplex PCR. The sample has 45,000 to 55,000 clones, around four fifths seen once; the top ten hold approximately 5.3%. The origin of this receptor is a human donor in a cohort sampled during active COVID-19. Source material: peripheral blood. The chain uses TRBV29-1 and TRBJ2-1; D is unresolved. CDR3 region: CSVDRDYNEQFF. CDR3 nucleotide sequence: TGCAGCGTTGACCGAGACTACAATGAGCAGTTCTTC.